Described below is a single T cell receptor beta chain sequence and its context. This sample is part of a study of blood T cells in healthy people across ages. Donors ranged from 6 to 90 years old and were healthy Caucasians in Russia. Primed by a sample-barcoded 5' primer and a J-beta primer mix, a second PCR proceeded for 7 to 11 cycles. TCRdb reanalysed the 5' RACE reads using MiXCR and keeps one entry per CDR3 protein. The repertoire includes over a million distinct CDR3 sequences, about 25% of them detected once, and approximately 0.71% sits in the top ten. The data also belong to a second study, concerning T cells of mothers and their children. In that study: T cell clones that were persistent and microchimeric went undetected.

The sample consisted of blood. The TCR originated in a girl aged 2 to 10 in good health.

The CDR3 nucleotides are TGTGCCAGCAGCCCACCGGGACAGGGACAACCTACTACTACGCAGTATTTT. This encodes CASSPPGQGQPTTTQYF. The chain links TRBV7-2 to TRBJ2-3; 9 nucleotides align to TRBD1. V lost 5 bases and J lost 8; bases outside the gene matches: 17. Germline V gives CDR1 SGHTA, CDR2 FQGNSA. The CDR3 is 17 residues long.